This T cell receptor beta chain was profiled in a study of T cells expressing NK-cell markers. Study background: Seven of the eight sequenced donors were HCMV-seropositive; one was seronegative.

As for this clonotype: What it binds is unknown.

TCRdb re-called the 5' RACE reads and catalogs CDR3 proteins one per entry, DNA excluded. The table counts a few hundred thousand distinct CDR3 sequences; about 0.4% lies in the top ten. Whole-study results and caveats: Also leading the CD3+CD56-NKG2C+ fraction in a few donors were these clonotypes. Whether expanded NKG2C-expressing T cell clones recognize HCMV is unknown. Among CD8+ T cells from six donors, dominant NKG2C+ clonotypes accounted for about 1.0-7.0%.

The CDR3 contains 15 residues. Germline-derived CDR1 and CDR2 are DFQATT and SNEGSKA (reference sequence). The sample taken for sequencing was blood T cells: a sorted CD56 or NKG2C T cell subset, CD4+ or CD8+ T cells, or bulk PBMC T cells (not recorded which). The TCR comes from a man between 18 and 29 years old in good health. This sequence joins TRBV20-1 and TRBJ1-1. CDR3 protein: CSVTLAGLGYTEAFF.